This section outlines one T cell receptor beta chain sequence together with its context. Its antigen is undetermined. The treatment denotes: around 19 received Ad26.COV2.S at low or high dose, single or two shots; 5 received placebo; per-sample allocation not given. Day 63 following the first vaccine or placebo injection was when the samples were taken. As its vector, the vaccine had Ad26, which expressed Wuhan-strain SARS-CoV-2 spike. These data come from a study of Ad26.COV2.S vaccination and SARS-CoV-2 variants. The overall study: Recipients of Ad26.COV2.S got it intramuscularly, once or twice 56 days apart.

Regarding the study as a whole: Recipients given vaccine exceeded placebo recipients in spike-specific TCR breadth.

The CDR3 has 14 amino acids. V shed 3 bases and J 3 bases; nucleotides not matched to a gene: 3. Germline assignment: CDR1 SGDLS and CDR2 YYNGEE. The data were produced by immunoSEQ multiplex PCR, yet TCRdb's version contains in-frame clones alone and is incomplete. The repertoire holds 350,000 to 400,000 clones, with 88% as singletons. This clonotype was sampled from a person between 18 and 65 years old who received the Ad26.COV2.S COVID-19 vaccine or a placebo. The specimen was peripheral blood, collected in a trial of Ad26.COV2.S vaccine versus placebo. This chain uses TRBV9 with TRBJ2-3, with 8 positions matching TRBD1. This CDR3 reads CASSGQGRTDTQYF. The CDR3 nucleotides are TGTGCCAGCAGCGGACAGGGGAGGACAGATACGCAGTATTTT.